The following is a TCR beta chain sequence with its context. This clone's antigen is unknown. The record has no base qualities; no much larger clone is one base away. Collaborating institutions collected whole blood in K2EDTA tubes following their own protocols. For TCRbeta analysis, collaborator samples were shipped as frozen whole blood, as isolated PBMCs, or as DNA extracted from either sample type. TCRbeta CDR3 regions were amplified from genomic DNA using the immunoSEQ Assay, a bias-controlled multiplex PCR. On the authors' methods: Nucleated cell counts per sample were estimated from amplification of reference gene primers within the assay. To quantify the absolute abundance of each unique TCRbeta CDR3 rearrangement, sequence reads were collapsed and filtered. For each sample, productive Simpson clonality was calculated as the square root of Simpson's diversity index across productive rearrangements. TCRdb provides this immuneACCESS table in a form limited to in-frame rearrangements. Some clones are lacking; in checked studies, under half of them reflect an unresolved V gene, and why the rest are absent is not known. D and trimming were read from the DNA, whereas the V and J calls and clone size are those reported in that table. The sample table lists some 400,000 clones, around 86% of them with a count of one. The ten most abundant clones make up roughly 3.1% of the sample.

This sample was included in a study of blood T cell repertoires in COVID-19 (dated by TCRdb to the early 2020s). For the study in its entirety: Samples from collaborators originated in the United States, Italy and Spain and spanned both the acute and convalescent phases of COVID-19. The repertoires were made available in a free public database intended to serve as a resource for research on the immune response to SARS-CoV-2. Sample metadata almost always included a de-identified subject ID, COVID-19 status, age in years and sex. HLA class I and class II types, where available, came from metadata supplied by the sample provider rather than from assay-based typing. The material from the prospective study consisted of cDNA or gDNA derived from T cells, B-cell-depleted T cells, or PBMCs. Deeply sampled blood TCRbeta repertoires from subjects exposed to, actively infected with, or recovered from COVID-19 were included in the dataset. The samples were drawn from two sources: the first 160 participants of the ongoing ImmuneRACE study, and 950 to 1,500 subjects contributed by 6 global collaborators. General conclusions and limits of the study: The amount of clinical and demographic metadata varied by source and participant and was provided uncurated.

This receptor was taken from a human donor in a cohort sampled during active COVID-19. Sequenced: peripheral blood.

The DNA is TGTGCCAGCAGCCCCCGGGACAGGGGGCCAGGCGAGCAGTACTTC. It codes for CASSPRDRGPGEQYF. The rearranged segments are TRBV27 and TRBJ2-7, with 12 bases aligning to TRBD1. V loses 6 bases at its end and J loses 6 bases; junction bases beyond the gene matches: 9. Per the germline V gene (reference sequence), MNHEY is the CDR1 and SMNVEV is the CDR2. The CDR3 sequence holds 15 residues, the cysteine and phenylalanine included. Solely the CDR3 DNA is kept, with 45 bases framed from the first base.